A selection of T cell receptor beta chains follows, all from one sample in a study of identical twins. TCRdb analysed the 5' RACE reads with MiXCR anew, one entry per CDR3 protein. The sample includes about 340,000 distinct CDR3 sequences, around an eighth of them seen just once. The sample was also reused in another study, on yellow fever vaccine responses in identical twins.

Sequencing was carried out using CD8+ T cells sorted from blood. These receptors were obtained from a woman aged 18-30 years in good health. CDR3s include the opening cysteine and the closing phenylalanine or tryptophan. D genes are given only for firm matches. The size of a clone is reported for some rows only, either as once, few or many, or as a class for expanded clones.

D	size	J	V	length	CDR3	DNA
.	few	TRBJ2-7	TRBV11-3	15	CASSSFSGGSYEQYF	TGTGCCAGCAGCTCGTTTAGCGGTGGCTCCTACGAGCAGTACTTC
TRBD2	.	TRBJ2-1	TRBV27	17	CASSSMRIAGARNEQFF	TGTGCCAGCAGTTCTATGAGAATAGCGGGGGCCAGGAATGAGCAGTTCTTC
.	few	TRBJ2-7	TRBV7-2	15	CASSPLDGFSYEQYF	TGTGCCAGCAGCCCTCTGGATGGGTTCTCCTACGAGCAGTACTTC
.	few	TRBJ2-2	TRBV7-6	15	CASSSPLANTGELFF	TGTGCCAGCAGCTCCCCGCTAGCGAACACCGGGGAGCTGTTTTTT
TRBD2	few	TRBJ2-1	TRBV27	14	CASSLTIAGPEQFF	TGTGCCAGCAGTTTAACGATAGCGGGCCCTGAGCAGTTCTTC
TRBD1	few	TRBJ2-3	TRBV27	14	CASSSGTGTGTQYF	TGTGCCAGCAGTTCCGGGACAGGGACGGGTACGCAGTATTTT
.	many	TRBJ2-1	TRBV7-9	16	CASSSSAASSYNEQFF	TGTGCCAGCAGCTCCTCGGCTGCCAGCTCCTACAATGAGCAGTTCTTC
.	few	TRBJ1-1	TRBV29-1	15	CSVEGRDVMNTEAFF	TGCAGCGTTGAAGGCCGAGATGTAATGAACACTGAAGCTTTCTTT
.	.	TRBJ2-3	TRBV27	18	CASSLSITTAFSTDTQYF	TGTGCCAGCAGTTTATCGATAACAACCGCATTTAGCACAGATACGCAGTATTTT
.	.	TRBJ2-1	TRBV3-1	15	CASSLLTTGNNEQFF	TGTGCCAGCAGCCTCCTCACGACTGGAAACAATGAGCAGTTCTTC
.	.	TRBJ2-1	TRBV27	13	CASSLYRRNEQFF	TGTGCCAGCAGTTTATACCGAAGAAATGAGCAGTTCTTC
TRBD1	many	TRBJ1-1	TRBV11-2	14	CASSLGTGYTEAFF	TGTGCCAGCAGCTTAGGGACAGGGTACACTGAAGCTTTCTTT
.	.	TRBJ2-3	TRBV10-2	14	CASSELSSTDTQYF	TGCGCCAGCAGTGAGCTCAGTAGCACAGATACGCAGTATTTT
.	few	TRBJ1-4	TRBV28	15	CASSFGFRGHEKLFF	TGTGCCAGCAGTTTTGGGTTCCGGGGACATGAAAAACTGTTTTTT
TRBD2	few	TRBJ2-1	TRBV7-8	16	CASSSSGRAGHNEQFF	TGTGCCAGCAGCTCTAGCGGGAGGGCCGGGCACAATGAGCAGTTCTTC
TRBD2	many	TRBJ2-1	TRBV28	17	CASSLWFWRERYNEQFF	TGTGCCAGCAGTTTATGGTTCTGGCGGGAGCGCTACAATGAGCAGTTCTTC
.	.	TRBJ2-6	TRBV27	15	CASSLRGSGANVLTF	TGTGCCAGCAGTTTACGCGGGTCTGGGGCCAACGTCCTGACTTTC
.	.	TRBJ2-5	TRBV2	16	CASSEMAGGLRETQYF	TGTGCCAGCAGTGAAATGGCAGGGGGGTTGCGAGAGACCCAGTACTTC
.	many	TRBJ2-5	TRBV4-1	12	CASSQGPETQYF	TGCGCCAGCAGCCAAGGGCCAGAGACCCAGTACTTC
.	.	TRBJ2-2	TRBV3-1	16	CASSPPGIRNTGELFF	TGTGCCAGCAGCCCCCCGGGCATTCGGAACACCGGGGAGCTGTTTTTT
.	many	TRBJ2-5	TRBV10-3	14	CAIRGEATWETQYF	TGTGCCATCAGGGGGGAAGCGACTTGGGAGACCCAGTACTTC
.	many	TRBJ2-1	TRBV13	11	CASSFDDEQFF	TGTGCCAGCAGCTTCGACGATGAGCAGTTCTTC
TRBD1	.	TRBJ2-2	TRBV7-6	16	CASSLWDRDRAGELFF	TGTGCCAGCAGCCTTTGGGACAGGGACAGGGCCGGGGAGCTGTTTTTT
.	few	TRBJ1-4	TRBV6-6	11	CASGDGGKLFF	TGTGCCAGCGGAGACGGGGGGAAACTGTTTTTT
.	.	TRBJ2-7	TRBV14	15	CASSQDLAPSGEQYF	TGTGCCAGCAGCCAAGATCTAGCCCCGTCTGGGGAGCAGTACTTC
.	.	TRBJ1-2	TRBV4-1	15	CASSQEGAGAGGYTF	TGCGCCAGCAGCCAAGAAGGCGCGGGGGCGGGTGGCTACACCTTC
TRBD2	few	TRBJ2-1	TRBV2	14	CASSGSGSIDEQFF	TGTGCCAGCAGTGGTAGCGGGAGTATCGATGAGCAGTTCTTC
TRBD2	many	TRBJ2-7	TRBV6-5	13	CASSYGEGYEQYF	TGTGCCAGCAGTTACGGGGAGGGGTACGAGCAGTACTTC